This T cell receptor beta chain was profiled in a study of molecular identifiers for immune sequencing clone quantification. Study-level background: The replicates split RNA from roughly 20,000 or 100,000 naive CD8 cells five ways and sequenced four.

The CDR3 consists of 17 residues. The V end was cut by 11 bases, the J end by 0 bases, with 25 bases between. In germline, CDR1 is MNHNY, CDR2 SVGAGI (reference sequence). In TCRdb, the PCR reads were re-called with MiXCR into one record per CDR3 protein. The table lists some 580,000 distinct CDR3 sequences, roughly 25% of them singletons. Whole-study results and caveats: Clones carrying above 20 RNA copies accounted for over 98% of effector molecules, under 1% in naive cells.

From roughly 21,000 to 960,000 sorted cells, naive CD8 libraries were generated with 10%, 30% or 50% RNA. As regards this clonotype: The antigen is unknown.

The receptor's source is a human donor in good health. Some libraries in this study had Jurkat cell RNA spiked in. This sequence joins TRBV6-6 and TRBJ1-1; D uncertain. The sequenced material came from naive CD8+ T cells from blood, with Jurkat cell RNA spiked in. Described subset: FACS-sorted CD8+CD4-CCR7+CD45RA+ naive T cells. DNA of the CDR3: TGTGCCTCCTCGTTCCGGAACACCGACGCCTTGAACACTGAAGCTTTCTTT. Its protein is CASSFRNTDALNTEAFF.